These 30 T cell receptor beta chains were sequenced from one sample in a study of blood T cell repertoires in COVID-19. Sequenced by immunoSEQ multiplex PCR; TCRdb stores in-frame clones only, minus some. The sample consists of around 140,000 clones, around 87% of them appearing once. The material sequenced was PBMCs or T cells enriched from blood (not recorded which). These receptor sequences come from a man aged 55 to 70 who had recovered from COVID-19.

The J gene is TRBJ1-5, the V gene TRBV10-3; 10 bases line up with TRBD1. The ends lost 8 bases at V and 3 bases at J; junction bases unmatched: 4. CDR1 is ENHRY, CDR2 SYGVKD, per germline. The CDR3 is 14 residues long. This chain's CDR3 is CAIGGTGDNQPQHF. As DNA, the CDR3 is TGTGCCATCGGTGGGACAGGGGACAATCAGCCCCAGCATTTT.

This clone was detected once. V is TRBV28 and J is TRBJ2-7, with D uncertain. The CDR3 loop spans 12 amino acids. V was trimmed by 10 bases and J by 3 bases, leaving 13 bases between them. Germline V gives CDR1 MDHEN, CDR2 SYDVKM. The CDR3 DNA reads TGTGCCACCCAGCCGGGTAGCTACGAGCAGTACTTC. Translating gives CATQPGSYEQYF.

In this sample, this clone turned up a few times. The genes are TRBV6-5 and TRBJ2-7; D call uncertain. The CDR3 is 14 amino acids. CDR1 and CDR2 from the germline V gene are MNHEY and SVGAGI. V lost 7 bases, J lost 0 bases, and 13 bases lay in between. CDR3: CASTLRGDSYEQYF. CDR3 coding DNA: TGTGCCAGCACTTTAAGAGGTGACTCCTACGAGCAGTACTTC.

For this clone: The sample holds other DNA sequences that translate to the same CDR3. This chain joins TRBV5-1 and TRBJ2-5; 14 positions agree with TRBD2. The germline gives CDR1 SGHRS, CDR2 YFSETQ. This CDR3 is 16 amino acids long. The J segment lost 2 bases and the V segment lost 4 bases, leaving 4 bases of the junction unmatched. CDR3 sequence: CASSPGLAGAQETQYF. CDR3 coding DNA: TGCGCCAGCAGCCCGGGACTAGCGGGGGCACAAGAGACCCAGTACTTC.

The rearrangement uses TRBV5-1 and TRBJ2-2; D may be TRBD2 (6 bases). CDR3 size: 16 residues. CDR1 and CDR2 from the germline V gene are SGHRS and YFSETQ. V lost 0 bases to trimming and J lost 0 bases, with 9 bases between them. CDR3 residues: CASSLAEGTNTGELFF. CDR3 DNA: TGCGCCAGCAGCTTGGCGGAGGGGACGAACACCGGGGAGCTGTTTTTT.

The chain joins TRBV3-1 (or the pseudogene TRBV3-2) to TRBJ1-1, with D possibly being TRBD1 (5 bases). This CDR3 comprises 16 residues. Germline loops: CDR1 LGHDT, CDR2 YNNKEL (reference sequence). V dropped 1 base and J dropped 4 bases, with 16 bases sitting between them. The CDR3, as DNA: TGTGCCAGCAGCCAAGTTCCGGGGACTAGTACCACTGAAGCTTTCTTT. It yields the protein CASSQVPGTSTTEAFF.

The chain links TRBV6-4 to TRBJ2-1; TRBD1 matches at 9 bases. Germline trimming cut 5 bases from V and 4 bases from J; bases unmatched to any gene: 6. The CDR3 is 15 residues long. Germline V CDR1 and CDR2: MRHNA, SNTAGT. CDR3 loop: CASSPGTGRYNEQFF. Here the CDR3 DNA reads TGTGCCAGCAGTCCGGGGACAGGGCGGTACAATGAGCAGTTCTTC.

J is TRBJ1-5 and V is TRBV6-5, with TRBD1 matching 9 bases. This CDR3 comprises 15 residues. Germline V lookup: CDR1 MNHEY, CDR2 SVGAGI. The V gene end was trimmed by 6 bases and the J gene end by 6 bases; junction bases not matched to a gene: 9. The CDR3: CASSDRQGGRQPQHF. CDR3 nucleotides: TGTGCCAGCAGCGATCGACAGGGGGGGCGTCAGCCCCAGCATTTT.

Notes on this clone: In the same sample, other DNA sequences code for this CDR3. The V call is TRBV11-2, the J call TRBJ2-2, with TRBD2 matching over 8 bases. The length of the CDR3 is 15 residues. V lost 3 bases to trimming and J lost 5 bases; unmatched junction nucleotides: 5. Per the germline V gene, CDR1 is SGHAT and CDR2 is FQNNGV. The CDR3 region has the DNA TGTGCCAGCAGCTTTCTTGCGGGGGGTACCGGGGAGCTGTTTTTT. It encodes CASSFLAGGTGELFF.

This chain uses TRBV21-1 with TRBJ1-5; the table calls TRBD1, which could not be checked here. TRBV21-1 is labeled a pseudogene. The CDR3 is 15 amino acids. Written as DNA, the CDR3 is TGTGCCAGCAGCAAAGAGGGTCAGGGCGGTCAGCCCCAGCATTTT. Protein: CASSKEGQGGQPQHF.

In this sample, this clone turned up once. The V gene is TRBV6-2 or TRBV6-3, the J gene TRBJ2-7; 9 nucleotides align to TRBD2. From germline, CDR1 is MNHEY and CDR2 SVGEGT. J lost 7 bases, V lost 3 bases, and 16 bases had no gene match. This CDR3 is built from 17 residues. The CDR3 sequence: CASSYPPPSGIAGEQYF. The CDR3 coding sequence is TGTGCCAGCAGTTATCCCCCGCCTAGCGGGATAGCGGGAGAGCAGTACTTC.

The chain couples TRBV4-2 to TRBJ2-7; a possible D gene is TRBD1 (5 bases). The CDR3 runs to 14 residues. Germline-derived CDR1 and CDR2 are LGHNA and YNFKEQ. Trimming took 3 bases from V and 3 from J, leaving 12 bases between them. CDR3 coding DNA: TGTGCCAGCAGCCAGGATCAGACAGACTACGAGCAGTACTTC. Protein sequence: CASSQDQTDYEQYF.

The chain links TRBV28 to TRBJ2-7; no clear D. Trimming removed 6 bases at V and 4 bases at J, with 10 bases between. There are 12 residues in the CDR3. Germline V CDR1 and CDR2: MDHEN, SYDVKM. As DNA, the CDR3 is TGTGCCAGCAGCATCGCCGGGTACGAGCAGTACTTC. Translated, it gives CASSIAGYEQYF.

The V and J genes are TRBV3-1 (or the pseudogene TRBV3-2) and TRBJ1-3, with 10 positions matching TRBD1. This CDR3 is built from 15 residues. The J segment lost 3 bases and the V segment lost 4 bases, leaving 3 bases of the junction unmatched. Per the germline V gene, CDR1 is LGHDT and CDR2 is YNNKEL (reference sequence). CDR3 bases: TGTGCCAGCAGCCCCGGACAGGGGGTTGGAAACACCATATATTTT. This translates into CASSPGQGVGNTIYF.

V usage is TRBV6-5 and J usage is TRBJ2-5; D perhaps matches TRBD2 (7 bases). The CDR3 consists of 15 residues. Trimming pared 5 bases from V and 5 bases from J, leaving 18 bases between. Germline CDR1 MNHEY, CDR2 SVGAGI. The CDR3 nucleotides are TGTGCCAGCAGTAGAGCCGGGGGGCGAGGGGAGACCCAGTACTTC. Its translation: CASSRAGGRGETQYF.

This chain connects TRBV24-1 to TRBJ1-2, with a weak D call TRBD1 (5 bases). CDR3 length: 11 amino acids. The germline V and J ends were trimmed by 3 bases and 10 bases, with 8 bases remaining between them. CDR1 and CDR2 from the germline V gene are KGHDR and SFDVKD. The CDR3 sequence: CATSDGGAYTF. For the CDR3, the DNA is TGTGCCACCAGTGATGGTGGGGCCTACACCTTC.

CDR3 nucleotides: TGTGCCTGGAGGGGCCCGGGAACCTACAATGAGCAGTTCTTC. It codes for CAWRGPGTYNEQFF. The rearrangement joins TRBV30 to TRBJ2-1; weak D call: TRBD2 (5 bases). The CDR3 runs to 14 residues. Germline CDR1 and CDR2: GTSNPN and SVGIG (reference sequence). V shed 3 bases and J shed 2 bases, with 11 bases lying between them.

The sample holds a few counts of this clone. This chain connects TRBV28 to TRBJ1-2; possibly TRBD1 for D (5 bases). The CDR3 loop spans 13 amino acids. The germline gives CDR1 MDHEN, CDR2 SYDVKM. Deletions cut 4 bases from V and 4 bases from J, with 10 bases between. Written as DNA, the CDR3 is TGTGCCAGCAGTTACGGGGGGGGCTATGGCTACACCTTC. Its protein product is CASSYGGGYGYTF.

This clone was found a few times. The gene calls are TRBV5-1 and TRBJ1-3; possibly TRBD1 for D (6 bases). Germline lookup yields CDR1 SGHRS and CDR2 YFSETQ. The ends were cut back, 4 bases at V and 3 bases at J, with 14 bases in the middle. The CDR3 totals 15 residues. The CDR3, as DNA: TGCGCCAGCAGCGGAACAGGGAGTGATGGAAACACCATATATTTT. This translates into CASSGTGSDGNTIYF.

The chain combines TRBV19 with TRBJ2-7; weak D call: TRBD2 (6 bases). Germline V gene data show CDR1 as LNHDA and CDR2 as SQIVND (reference sequence). This CDR3 comprises 14 residues. Between the trimmed V and J ends, which lost 5 bases and 0 bases, there was a span of 11 bases. This chain's CDR3 is CASSLLGGSYEQYF. The CDR3 coding sequence is TGTGCCAGTAGTCTTCTGGGGGGCTCCTACGAGCAGTACTTC.

V and J are TRBV28 and TRBJ2-7; maybe TRBD1 (5 bases). In germline, CDR1 is MDHEN, CDR2 SYDVKM. The CDR3 spans 15 residues. V lost 5 bases and J lost 3, with 17 bases in between. CDR3: CASSPAVIGDYEQYF. DNA of the CDR3: TGTGCCAGCAGTCCGGCGGTGATAGGGGACTACGAGCAGTACTTC.

The J gene is TRBJ1-3, the V gene TRBV28, with D maybe TRBD1 (6 bases). The germline V gene encodes CDR1 MDHEN and CDR2 SYDVKM. The CDR3 totals 16 residues. V was trimmed by 7 bases and J by 0 bases, leaving 16 bases between them. The CDR3 coding sequence is TGTGCCAGCACTCGCAGGGGCGGCTACTCTGGAAACACCATATATTTT. Its translation is CASTRRGGYSGNTIYF.

The chain recombines TRBV7-2 with TRBJ2-5, with D tentatively TRBD2 (6 bases). V was trimmed by 11 bases and J by 4 bases, leaving 26 bases between them. The CDR3 loop spans 16 amino acids. Germline values: CDR1 SGHTA, CDR2 FQGNSA. CDR3 sequence: CARARGIDGLGETQYF. The CDR3, as DNA: TGTGCCCGAGCACGGGGGATTGACGGGCTGGGAGAGACCCAGTACTTC.

This clone was counted a few times. The DNA for the CDR3 is TGTGCCAGTAGTATAAAGAGCGGGGGATCGTACGAGCAGTACTTC. This translates into CASSIKSGGSYEQYF. The V gene is TRBV19, the J gene TRBJ2-7; 8 bases map to TRBD2. Trimming cost V 2 bases and J 4 bases; bases outside gene matches: 7. The CDR3 is 15 amino acids. Germline CDR1 and CDR2: LNHDA and SQIVND (reference sequence).

This chain joins TRBV14 and TRBJ2-1; D may be TRBD2 (6 bases). Germline CDR1 and CDR2: SGHDN and FVKESK. The CDR3 is 15 residues long. V was shortened by 0 bases and J by 4 bases, with 10 bases between the two germline ends. CDR3 sequence: CASSQERGTYNEQFF. The DNA of the CDR3 is TGTGCCAGCAGCCAAGAACGCGGGACGTACAATGAGCAGTTCTTC.

The genes are TRBV18 and TRBJ1-2, with unresolved D. Trimming left V 2 bases short and J 6 bases short, with 13 bases between. The CDR3 contains 14 residues. From germline, CDR1 is KGHSH and CDR2 LQKENI. The CDR3 spells CASSPDRGRDGYTF. The DNA of the CDR3 is TGTGCCAGCTCACCAGACCGAGGGAGGGATGGCTACACCTTC.

The rearrangement joins TRBV6-5 to TRBJ1-5; unclear D gene. V was cut by 7 bases and J by 1 base, with 14 bases left in between. Looked up from germline, CDR1 is MNHEY and CDR2 is SVGAGI. The CDR3 has 15 residues. As DNA, the CDR3 is TGTGCCAGCACGAAGGGAGAGAGGAGCAATCAGCCCCAGCATTTT. Its protein product is CASTKGERSNQPQHF.

This sequence joins TRBV3-1 (or the pseudogene TRBV3-2) and TRBJ2-1; D unclear. The CDR3 runs 12 residues. In germline, CDR1 is LGHDT, CDR2 YNNKEL (reference sequence). Trimming pared 0 bases from V and 12 bases from J, leaving 9 bases between. The CDR3 is CASSQDLRRQFF. In DNA, the CDR3 is TGTGCCAGCAGCCAAGATCTGCGTCGGCAGTTCTTC.

V and J are TRBV30 and TRBJ2-7, with 7 bases fitting TRBD1. Unmatched junction bases numbered 0, after V lost 3 bases and J lost 1 base. This CDR3 region has 12 residues. CDR1 is GTSNPN, CDR2 SVGIG, per germline (reference sequence). The CDR3 protein is CAWRTGSYEQYF. The CDR3 nucleotides read TGTGCCTGGAGGACAGGGTCCTACGAGCAGTACTTC.

In DNA, the CDR3 is TGTGCCAGCAGCCGGGACAGATACGAGCAGTACTTC. Protein: CASSRDRYEQYF. The V and J genes are TRBV14 and TRBJ2-7, with 7 bases matching TRBD1. Losses at the gene ends were 4 bases for V and 4 bases for J; bases not matched to a gene: 1. Germline CDR1 is SGHDN and CDR2 is FVKESK. There are 12 residues in the CDR3.